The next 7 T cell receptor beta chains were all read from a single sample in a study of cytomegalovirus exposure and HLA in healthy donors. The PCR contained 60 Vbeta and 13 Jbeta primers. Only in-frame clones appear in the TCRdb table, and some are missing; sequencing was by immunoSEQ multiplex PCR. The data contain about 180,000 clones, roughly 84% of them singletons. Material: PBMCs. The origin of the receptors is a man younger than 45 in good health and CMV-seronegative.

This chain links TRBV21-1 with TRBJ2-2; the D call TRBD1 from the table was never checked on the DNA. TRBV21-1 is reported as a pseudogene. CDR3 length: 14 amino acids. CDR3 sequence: CASSKSPQTGELFF. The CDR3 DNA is TGTGCCAGCAGCAAGTCCCCGCAGACCGGGGAGCTGTTTTTT.

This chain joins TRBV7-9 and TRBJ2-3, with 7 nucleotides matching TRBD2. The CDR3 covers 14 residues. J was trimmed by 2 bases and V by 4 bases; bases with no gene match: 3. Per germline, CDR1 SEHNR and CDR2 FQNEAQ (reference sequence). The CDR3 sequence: CASSYERDTDTQYF. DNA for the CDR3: TGTGCCAGCAGCTATGAGCGGGACACAGATACGCAGTATTTT.

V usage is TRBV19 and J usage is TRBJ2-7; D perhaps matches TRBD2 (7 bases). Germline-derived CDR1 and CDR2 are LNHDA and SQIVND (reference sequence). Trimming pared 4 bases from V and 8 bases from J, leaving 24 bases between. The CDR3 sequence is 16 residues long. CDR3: CASSSREGLQGGKQYF. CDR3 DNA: TGTGCCAGTAGTAGCAGGGAGGGACTACAGGGAGGAAAGCAGTACTTC.

The CDR3 sequence: CASSLDQLAASYEQYF. The CDR3 DNA reads as TGTGCCAGCAGCTTAGATCAACTAGCGGCCTCCTACGAGCAGTACTTC. The chain joins TRBV11-3 to TRBJ2-7; 8 nucleotides match TRBD2. Germline values: CDR1 SGHNT, CDR2 YENEEA. The CDR3 has 16 amino acids. V dropped 0 bases and J dropped 0; count of bases not matched to a gene: 4.

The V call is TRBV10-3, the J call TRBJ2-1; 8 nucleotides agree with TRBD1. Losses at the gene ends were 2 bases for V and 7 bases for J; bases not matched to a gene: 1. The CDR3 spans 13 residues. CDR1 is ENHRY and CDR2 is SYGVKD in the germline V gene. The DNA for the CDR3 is TGTGCCATCAGTGAGGACAGGGGTAATGAGCAGTTCTTC. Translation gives CAISEDRGNEQFF.

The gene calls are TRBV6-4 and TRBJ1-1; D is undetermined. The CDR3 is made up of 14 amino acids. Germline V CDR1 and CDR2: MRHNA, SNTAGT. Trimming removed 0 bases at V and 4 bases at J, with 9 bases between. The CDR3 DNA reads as TGTGCCAGCAGTGACTCCTTCGAGGGCACTGAAGCTTTCTTT. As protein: CASSDSFEGTEAFF.

The CDR3 DNA follows: TGTGCCAGCAGCTCACAGGGGGCAGTTCTCGGGAACACTGAAGCTTTCTTT. Encoded protein: CASSSQGAVLGNTEAFF. The chain recombines TRBV13 with TRBJ1-1, with TRBD1 identical over 9 bases. Germline V gives CDR1 PRHDT, CDR2 FYEKMQ (reference sequence). The CDR3 runs 17 residues. V trimming: 4 bases; J trimming: 1 base; junction bases outside the gene matches: 10. Using reference TRBV13 and TRBJ1-1 for the parts outside the CDR3, the full variable domain is AAGVIQSPRHLIKEKRETATLKCYPIPRHDTVYWYQQGPGQDPQFLISFYEKMQSDKGSIPDRFSAQQFSDYHSELNMSSLELGDSALYFCASSSQGAVLGNTEAFFGQGTRLTVV.